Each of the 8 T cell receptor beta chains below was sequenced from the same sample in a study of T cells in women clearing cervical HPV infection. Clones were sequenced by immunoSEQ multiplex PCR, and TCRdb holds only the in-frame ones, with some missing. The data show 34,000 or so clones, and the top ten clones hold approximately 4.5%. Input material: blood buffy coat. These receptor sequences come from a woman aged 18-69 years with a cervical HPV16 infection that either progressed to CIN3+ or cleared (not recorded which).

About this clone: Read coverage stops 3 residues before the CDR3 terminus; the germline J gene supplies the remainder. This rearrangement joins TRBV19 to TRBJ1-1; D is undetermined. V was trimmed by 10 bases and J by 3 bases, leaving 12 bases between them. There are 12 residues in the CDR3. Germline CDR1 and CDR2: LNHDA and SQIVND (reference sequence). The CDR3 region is CATSRLDTEAFF. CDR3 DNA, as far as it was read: TGTGCCACCTCTAGGCTGGACACTGAA.

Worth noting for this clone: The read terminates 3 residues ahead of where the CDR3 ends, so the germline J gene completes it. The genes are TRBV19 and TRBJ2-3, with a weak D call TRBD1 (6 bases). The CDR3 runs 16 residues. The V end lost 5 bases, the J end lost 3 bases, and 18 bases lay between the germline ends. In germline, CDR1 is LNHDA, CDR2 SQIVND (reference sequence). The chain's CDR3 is CASSFQTGPSTDTQYF. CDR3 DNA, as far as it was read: TGTGCCAGTAGTTTCCAGACAGGTCCGTCTACAGATACG.

CDR3 DNA (partial): TGTGCCAGCAATGTGCCTAGCACCTCCTACGAG. It encodes CASNVPSTSYE. In full, the CDR3 is CASNVPSTSYEQYF. The chain recombines TRBV2 with TRBJ2-7; D might be TRBD2 (5 bases). The read terminates 3 residues before the CDR3 end, so the remaining end is supplied by the germline J gene. Germline lookup yields CDR1 SNHLY and CDR2 FYNNEI. Trimming shortened V by 7 bases and J by 0 bases, and 13 bases separated the two germline ends. The CDR3 is 14 residues long.

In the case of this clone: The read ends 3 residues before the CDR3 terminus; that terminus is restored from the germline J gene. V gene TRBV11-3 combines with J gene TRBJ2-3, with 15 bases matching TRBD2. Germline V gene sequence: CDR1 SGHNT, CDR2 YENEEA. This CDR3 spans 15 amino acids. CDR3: CASSPGTSGGLAQYF. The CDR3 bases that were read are TGTGCCAGCAGCCCAGGGACTAGCGGGGGGCTGGCG. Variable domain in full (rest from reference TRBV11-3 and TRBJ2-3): EAGVVQSPRYKIIEKKQPVAFWCNPISGHNTLYWYLQNLGQGPELLIRYENEEAVDDSQLPKDRFSAERLKGVDSTLKIQPAELGDSAVYLCASSPGTSGGLAQYFGPGTRLTVL.

The part of the CDR3 DNA that was read is TGTGCCAGCAGCTTAGCCGGACAGGGATGGTCTGAA. This encodes CASSLAGQGWSE. Given in full, the CDR3 is CASSLAGQGWSEAFF. The chain carries TRBV7-2 and TRBJ1-1; TRBD1 matches at 8 bases. The CDR3 goes on 3 residues after the read ends, and that part is filled in from the germline J gene. The germline V gene encodes CDR1 SGHTA and CDR2 FQGNSA. This CDR3 has 15 residues. Losses at the gene ends were 0 bases for V and 6 bases for J; bases not matched to a gene: 6. Supplemented by reference TRBV7-2 and TRBJ1-1, the full variable domain reads GAGVSQSPSNKVTEKGKDVELRCDPISGHTALYWYRQSLGQGLEFLIYFQGNSAPDKSGLPSDRFSAERTGGSVSTLTIQRTQQEDSAVYLCASSLAGQGWSEAFFGQGTRLTVV.

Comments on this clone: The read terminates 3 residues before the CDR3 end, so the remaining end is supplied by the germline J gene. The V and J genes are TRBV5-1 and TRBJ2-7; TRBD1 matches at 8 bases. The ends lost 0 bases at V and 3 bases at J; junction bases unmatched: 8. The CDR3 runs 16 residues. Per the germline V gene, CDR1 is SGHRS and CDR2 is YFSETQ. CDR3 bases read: TGCGCCAGCAGCTTGGCCGGTCAGGACAGGGTCTACGAG. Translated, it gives CASSLAGQDRVYE. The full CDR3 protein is CASSLAGQDRVYEQYF. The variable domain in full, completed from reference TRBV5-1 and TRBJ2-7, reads KAGVTQTPRYLIKTRGQQVTLSCSPISGHRSVSWYQQTPGQGLQFLFEYFSETQRNKGNFPGRFSGRQFSNSRSEMNVSTLELGDSALYLCASSLAGQDRVYEQYFGPGTRLTVT.

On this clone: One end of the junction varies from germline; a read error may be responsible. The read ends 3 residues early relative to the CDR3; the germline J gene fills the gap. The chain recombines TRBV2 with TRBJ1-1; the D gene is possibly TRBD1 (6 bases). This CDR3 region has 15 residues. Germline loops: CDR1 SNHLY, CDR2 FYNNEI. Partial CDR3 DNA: TGTGCCAGCAGGGGCTCGGGGGGCGTGAACACTGAC. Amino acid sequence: CASRGSGGVNTD. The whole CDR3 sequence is CASRGSGGVNTDAFF.

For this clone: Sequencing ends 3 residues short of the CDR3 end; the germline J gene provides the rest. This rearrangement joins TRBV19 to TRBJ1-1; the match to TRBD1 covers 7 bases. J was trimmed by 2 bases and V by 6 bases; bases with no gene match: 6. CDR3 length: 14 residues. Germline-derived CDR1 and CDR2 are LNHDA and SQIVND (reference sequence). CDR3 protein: CASRNRGSNTEAFF. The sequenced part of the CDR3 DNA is TGTGCCAGTAGAAACAGGGGATCCAACACTGAA. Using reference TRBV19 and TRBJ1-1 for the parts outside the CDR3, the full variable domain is DGGITQSPKYLFRKEGQNVTLSCEQNLNHDAMYWYRQDPGQGLRLIYYSQIVNDFQKGDIAEGYSVSREKKESFPLTVTSAQKNPTAFYLCASRNRGSNTEAFFGQGTRLTVV.